Below are 16 T cell receptor beta chains sequenced from a single sample in a study of long-term antiretroviral therapy in people with HIV. The assay used was immunoSEQ (version v3.0), run at survey level. Clones were read by immunoSEQ multiplex PCR, and TCRdb kept only the in-frame ones, dropping some. Among about 17,000 clones, approximately 79% were seen once, and the ten largest hold roughly a tenth. The source was unsorted PBMCs, collected 2.3 years after starting antiretroviral therapy. These receptors all come from a woman in her thirties or forties with HIV.

This sequence joins TRBV19 and TRBJ1-5; TRBD1 agrees at 9 bases. The CDR3 consists of 15 residues. CDR1 is LNHDA, CDR2 SQIVND, per germline (reference sequence). V gave up 7 bases and J gave up 11 bases; unmatched junction bases: 15. CDR3 amino acids: CASNNRDRVSRTQHF. As DNA, the CDR3 is TGTGCCAGTAATAACCGGGACAGGGTTTCTAGGACCCAGCATTTT.

The J gene is TRBJ1-1, the V gene TRBV5-4; a possible D gene is TRBD1 (6 bases). CDR1 is SGHNT, CDR2 YYREEE, per germline (reference sequence). The length of the CDR3 is 16 residues. Trimming stripped 4 bases from V and 3 bases from J, with 19 bases between. CDR3 sequence reads: CASSPGGRDTDTEAFF. CDR3 DNA: TGTGCCAGCAGCCCGGGGGGGAGGGACACCGACACTGAAGCTTTCTTT. Full variable domain (outside the CDR3, taken from reference TRBV5-4 and TRBJ1-1): ETGVTQSPTHLIKTRGQQVTLRCSSQSGHNTVSWYQQALGQGPQFIFQYYREEENGRGNFPPRFSGLQFPNYSSELNVNALELDDSALYLCASSPGGRDTDTEAFFGQGTRLTVV.

The gene calls are TRBV6-1 and TRBJ2-7, with 8 bases that match TRBD2. Germline trimming cut 9 bases from V and 0 bases from J; bases unmatched to any gene: 7. This CDR3 has 14 amino acids. The germline gives CDR1 MNHNS, CDR2 SASEGT. CDR3 bases: TGTGCCAGTACTAGAGCGGGGGCCTCCTACGAGCAGTACTTC. Translated, it gives CASTRAGASYEQYF.

This clone occurred a few times. The chain links TRBV2 to TRBJ1-5; TRBD1 is a possible D gene (5 bases). The CDR3 runs 13 residues. In germline, CDR1 is SNHLY, CDR2 FYNNEI. Trimming cost V 6 bases and J 1 base, with 7 bases left between them. CDR3 nucleotide sequence: TGTGCCAGCAGAGGGGACAGCAATCAGCCCCAGCATTTT. Its translation: CASRGDSNQPQHF.

This chain uses TRBV1 with TRBJ2-1; the table's D call, TRBD2, has no DNA check behind it. TRBV1 is listed as a pseudogene. The CDR3 is 15 residues long. Here the CDR3 reads CTSSQGASGTHEQFF. Here the CDR3 DNA reads TGCACCAGCAGCCAGGGAGCTAGCGGGACCCATGAGCAGTTCTTC.

The CDR3 spells CASTLGVAGANTGELFF. As DNA, the CDR3 is TGTGCCAGTACTCTCGGGGTGGCAGGGGCGAACACCGGGGAGCTGTTTTTT. The rearrangement links TRBV19 to TRBJ2-2; D possibly corresponds to TRBD1 (6 bases). V lost 7 bases and J 0 bases, leaving 18 bases between the germline ends. There are 17 residues in the CDR3. Germline CDR1 is LNHDA and CDR2 is SQIVND (reference sequence).

This rearrangement joins TRBV4-3 to TRBJ2-3, with 13 nucleotides matching TRBD2. Germline CDR1 and CDR2: LGHNA and YSLEER. The length of the CDR3 is 16 residues. With V trimmed by 4 bases and J by 6 bases, 7 bases remained unmatched. The CDR3 here is CASSPKLAGGRDTQYF. DNA of the CDR3: TGCGCCAGCAGCCCCAAACTAGCGGGGGGGCGGGATACGCAGTATTTT.

The V and J genes are TRBV6-1 and TRBJ1-3; 9 bases align to TRBD1. Germline V CDR1 and CDR2: MNHNS, SASEGT. The CDR3 spans 18 residues. The junction had 14 bases not matched to a gene; V was cut back by 1 base and J by 7 bases. CDR3 sequence: CASSEETGGNFGRNTIYF. The CDR3 DNA reads as TGTGCCAGCAGTGAAGAGACAGGGGGGAACTTTGGACGGAACACCATATATTTT.

This clone was detected only a few times. This chain joins TRBV5-1 and TRBJ1-6; 8 nucleotides line up with TRBD1. This CDR3 has 16 residues. The V and J ends lost 4 bases and 10 bases, in that order; junction bases with no gene match: 13. Germline-derived CDR1 and CDR2 are SGHRS and YFSETQ. The CDR3 DNA follows: TGCGCCAGCAGCGTAGCCACCGGGACAGGAAAGTCACCCCTCCACTTT. Protein sequence: CASSVATGTGKSPLHF. The full variable domain, with the rest looked up from reference TRBV5-1 and TRBJ1-6, is KAGVTQTPRYLIKTRGQQVTLSCSPISGHRSVSWYQQTPGQGLQFLFEYFSETQRNKGNFPGRFSGRQFSNSRSEMNVSTLELGDSALYLCASSVATGTGKSPLHFGNGTRLTVT.

In its sample, this clone was seen once. The chain carries TRBV19 and TRBJ1-1, with D hard to call. V gave up 3 bases and J gave up 3 bases, with 11 bases separating them. Germline loops: CDR1 LNHDA, CDR2 SQIVND (reference sequence). The length of the CDR3 is 14 residues. The CDR3 coding sequence is TGTGCCAGTAGTATGAGGCCTAGGGACACTGAAGCTTTCTTT. Protein sequence: CASSMRPRDTEAFF.

The genes are TRBV7-8 and TRBJ2-7, with 8 bases lining up with TRBD2. Germline V gene data show CDR1 as SGHVS and CDR2 as FQNEAQ. Unmatched junction bases numbered 3, after V lost 3 bases and J lost 2 bases. The CDR3 is made up of 14 amino acids. CDR3 loop: CASSLTAGAYEQYF. The CDR3 DNA is TGTGCCAGCAGCTTGACAGCGGGGGCCTACGAGCAGTACTTC.

This clone turned up a few times. V usage is TRBV30 and J usage is TRBJ2-1; D unresolved. V was cut by 1 base and J by 9 bases, with 10 bases left in between. CDR1 is GTSNPN and CDR2 is SVGIG in the germline V gene (reference sequence). The CDR3 runs 12 residues. Here the CDR3 DNA reads TGTGCCTGGAGTGGGCGTGGTAGTGAGCAGTTCTTC. Encoded protein: CAWSGRGSEQFF.

The rearrangement uses TRBV4-3 and TRBJ1-6; D is possibly TRBD1 (5 bases). The CDR3 totals 16 residues. Germline CDR1 reads LGHNA; CDR2 reads YSLEER. V dropped 2 bases and J dropped 7 bases, with 15 bases sitting between them. The CDR3 protein is CASSQSTGTVNSPLHF. CDR3 sequence (DNA): TGCGCCAGCAGCCAAAGCACCGGGACTGTAAATTCACCCCTCCACTTT.

The genes are TRBV14 and TRBJ1-5, with 8 bases matching TRBD1. The CDR3 runs 15 residues. Trimming cost V 1 base and J 3 bases; bases outside gene matches: 2. CDR1 and CDR2 (germline): SGHDN, FVKESK. CDR3 protein: CASSQGTGPNQPQHF. In nucleotides, the CDR3 is TGTGCCAGCAGCCAAGGGACAGGGCCCAATCAGCCCCAGCATTTT.

The V and J genes are TRBV7-9 and TRBJ2-3, with D tentatively TRBD1 (6 bases). Looked up from germline, CDR1 is SEHNR and CDR2 is FQNEAQ (reference sequence). V was pared by 5 bases and J by 4 bases, with 16 bases between. CDR3 length: 15 residues. The CDR3 DNA sequence: TGTGCCAGCAGCAAAGACGTACAGGGCGCAGATACGCAGTATTTT. It specifies CASSKDVQGADTQYF. Using reference TRBV7-9 and TRBJ2-3 for the parts outside the CDR3, the full variable domain is DTGVSQNPRHKITKRGQNVTFRCDPISEHNRLYWYRQTLGQGPEFLTYFQNEAQLEKSRLLSDRFSAERPKGSFSTLEIQRTEQGDSAMYLCASSKDVQGADTQYFGPGTRLTVL.

V is TRBV7-6 and J is TRBJ2-3, with a possible D match to TRBD1 (5 bases). Germline assignment: CDR1 SGHVS and CDR2 FNYEAQ. Trimming removed 1 base at V and 2 bases at J, with 13 bases between. This CDR3 is 16 amino acids long. CDR3 nucleotides: TGTGCCAGCAGCTTAGAATGGGGCAGTTCCACAGATACGCAGTATTTT. It is translated as CASSLEWGSSTDTQYF. Full variable domain (remainder filled in from reference TRBV7-6 and TRBJ2-3): GAGVSQSPRYKVTKRGQDVALRCDPISGHVSLYWYRQALGQGPEFLTYFNYEAQQDKSGLPNDRFSAERPEGSISTLTIQRTEQRDSAMYRCASSLEWGSSTDTQYFGPGTRLTVL.